This T cell receptor (beta chain) was sequenced in a study of blood T cell repertoires in COVID-19. As concerns this clone: Other DNA sequences within the sample encode an identical CDR3.

The assay was immunoSEQ multiplex PCR, and TCRdb's table has in-frame clones only and misses some. The sample lists fewer than 400,000 clones; 85% to 90% were seen once. The origin of this receptor is a woman aged 30 to 39 with COVID-19, enrolled during active disease. The sequenced sample consisted of peripheral blood.

In DNA form, the CDR3 reads TGTGCCAGCAGCTGGGGACAAGGGGCAGAGACCCAGTACTTC. Its protein is CASSWGQGAETQYF. The chain combines TRBV6-2 or TRBV6-3 with TRBJ2-5; perhaps TRBD1 as D (6 bases). Germline CDR1 and CDR2: MNHEY and SVGEGT. The CDR3 is 14 residues long. The germline V and J ends were trimmed by 6 bases and 4 bases, with 15 bases remaining between them.